The 5 T cell receptor beta chains below all came from one sample that was sequenced in a study of blood T cell repertoires in COVID-19. Method: immunoSEQ multiplex PCR; TCRdb's copy keeps in-frame clones and lacks some. This table holds 50,000 to 55,000 clones, 70% to 85% found once. The sequenced sample consisted of peripheral blood. These TCRs come from an elderly man with COVID-19, enrolled during active disease.

The V and J genes are TRBV12-3 or TRBV12-4 and TRBJ1-1, with D possibly being TRBD1 (5 bases). There are 12 residues in the CDR3. V was clipped by 2 bases and J by 7 bases, with 8 bases between them. The CDR3 sequence: CASSLRGDEAFF. The CDR3, as DNA: TGTGCCAGCAGTTTAAGGGGCGATGAAGCTTTCTTT.

The chain joins TRBV6-2 or TRBV6-3 to TRBJ1-2; weak D call: TRBD1 (6 bases). CDR1 is MNHEY, CDR2 SVGEGT, per germline. CDR3 size: 14 residues. With 2 bases removed from V and 5 bases from J, the gap between germline ends came to 12 bases. CDR3 coding DNA: TGTGCCAGCAGTTACGAGGGGGTTTGGTATGGCTACACCTTC. Its translation: CASSYEGVWYGYTF.

The chain combines TRBV6-1 with TRBJ2-5; possible D gene TRBD2, 6 bases. The CDR3 covers 13 residues. V lost 11 bases and J 5 bases, leaving 18 bases between the germline ends. The germline CDR1 and CDR2 sequences are MNHNS and SASEGT. The CDR3 region is CASGILRGETQYF. In DNA, the CDR3 is TGTGCCTCCGGAATTCTCCGGGGGGAGACCCAGTACTTC.

V is TRBV4-2 and J is TRBJ1-2; no reliable D call. The CDR3 totals 13 residues. Germline values: CDR1 LGHNA, CDR2 YNFKEQ. The ends were cut back, 0 bases at V and 8 bases at J, with 10 bases in the middle. CDR3 region: CASSQERVYGYTF. The CDR3, as DNA: TGTGCCAGCAGCCAAGAGAGAGTCTACGGCTACACCTTC.

The gene calls are TRBV2 and TRBJ1-5, with a possible D match to TRBD1 (5 bases). The V end lost 3 bases, the J end lost 2 bases, and 11 bases lay between the germline ends. Germline loops: CDR1 SNHLY, CDR2 FYNNEI. The CDR3 contains 15 residues. In DNA form, the CDR3 reads TGTGCCAGCAGTGAGGCAGGGTCTGGCAATCAGCCCCAGCATTTT. Protein product: CASSEAGSGNQPQHF.